This T cell receptor beta chain was retrieved from a study of blood T cells in healthy people across ages. Across the study: The template switching approach captured approximately one barcoded beta molecule for every two T cells.

Trimming cost V 0 bases and J 4 bases, with 14 bases left between them. Germline V lookup: CDR1 MNHEY, CDR2 SMNVEV (reference sequence). The CDR3 extends over 16 amino acids. Every donor contributed around 10 milliliters of peripheral blood by blood draw. Primed by a sample-barcoded 5' primer and a J-beta primer mix, a second PCR proceeded for roughly 6 to 12 cycles. The template-switch adaptor was a 5' adaptor with 12 random nucleotides. It tagged each cDNA molecule. MiXCR was run by TCRdb on the 5' RACE reads, yielding one entry per CDR3 protein. Among about 1.6 million distinct CDR3 sequences listed, about 35% were seen once.

The receptor was derived from a woman in her 30s in good health. The sequenced sample was blood. The chain employs TRBV27 and TRBJ2-3; D might be TRBD2 (6 bases). The CDR3 sequence: CASSLSASASADTQYF. The CDR3 DNA is TGTGCCAGCAGTTTATCCGCATCTGCTAGCGCAGATACGCAGTATTTT.